The present T cell receptor beta chain was sequenced within a study of shared clonotypes between healthy human individuals. Using immunoSEQ multiplex PCR, the repertoire was profiled, and TCRdb retains in-frame clones only, with some absent. This sample has 950,000 to 1,100,000 clones, with approximately 68% found just once. This clonotype was obtained from a man between 18 and 35 years old in good health. Material for sequencing was memory CD4+ T cells sorted from blood. Indicated subset: CD45RA-negative fraction.

In DNA form, the CDR3 reads TGCGCCAGCAGCTTGGCCGCGGGCAGAGGGGCCAACGTCCTGACTTTC. Translation: CASSLAAGRGANVLTF. The chain couples TRBV5-1 to TRBJ2-6; a weak D match, TRBD2 (5 bases). CDR1 SGHRS and CDR2 YFSETQ come from the germline V gene. V was shortened by 0 bases and J by 4 bases, with 11 bases between the two germline ends. This CDR3 has 16 residues. The variable domain in full, with the rest retrieved from reference TRBV5-1 and TRBJ2-6, is KAGVTQTPRYLIKTRGQQVTLSCSPISGHRSVSWYQQTPGQGLQFLFEYFSETQRNKGNFPGRFSGRQFSNSRSEMNVSTLELGDSALYLCASSLAAGRGANVLTFGAGSRLTVL.